The rows below give T cell receptor beta chains drawn from one sample of a study of naive and memory T cell subsets. From the UMI-ligation and nested PCR reads, TCRdb called clonotypes with MiXCR, one entry per CDR3 protein. This repertoire shows about 2,800 distinct CDR3 sequences, about 7.3% found once; its top ten account for 65% to 85%. The sample taken for sequencing was effector memory CD8+ T cells from blood. Every receptor here comes from a human donor in good health. CDR3s include the opening cysteine and the closing phenylalanine or tryptophan. D genes are given only for firm matches. A row's size may be missing; if present it is once, few, many or a size class.

j_call v_call d_call clone_size cdr3_nt cdr3_aa
TRBJ2-3 TRBV29-1 . many TGCAGCGTTGACGATGGGTATTTT CSVDDGYF
TRBJ2-7 TRBV7-9 . . TGTGCCAGCAGCTTAGGAGGTAGCGAGCAGTACTTC CASSLGGSEQYF
TRBJ2-1 TRBV6-4 . many TGTGCCAGCAGTGACTCGAGTAGAACCTCCTACAATGAGCAGTTCTTC CASSDSSRTSYNEQFF
TRBJ1-1 TRBV10-3 . medium-sized TGTGCCATCAGTGAGTCTGGTGGTGGGGCTGAAGCTTTCTTT CAISESGGGAEAFF
TRBJ2-3 TRBV2 . many TGTGCCAGCAGTGACGGGGATCGGACAGATACGCAGTATTTT CASSDGDRTDTQYF
TRBJ2-7 TRBV25-1 . many TGTGCCAGCTCGAGGGGGGCCTACGAGCAGTACTTC CASSRGAYEQYF
TRBJ2-7 TRBV7-9 . many TGTGCCAGCAGGGATATGGATGTCTACGAGCAGTACTTC CASRDMDVYEQYF
TRBJ2-2 TRBV18 . many TGTGCCAGCTCGCCGGAGGATGATGGGGCCGGGGAGCTGTTTTTT CASSPEDDGAGELFF
TRBJ2-1 TRBV29-1 TRBD2 many TGCAGCGTTGACTCTAGCGGGAGCGGCAATGAGCAGTTCTTC CSVDSSGSGNEQFF
TRBJ2-7 TRBV7-9 . many TGTGCCAGCAGCCCAGCGGGCCTCTCCTACGAGCAGTACTTC CASSPAGLSYEQYF
TRBJ1-5 TRBV5-5 . . TGTGCCAGCAGCGGGGACGTCCACAATCAGCCCCAGCATTTT CASSGDVHNQPQHF
TRBJ1-2 TRBV28 . . TGTGCCAGCAGTCCGAGGGTATACTATGGCTACACCTTC CASSPRVYYGYTF
TRBJ1-4 TRBV29-1 . many TGCAGCGTGGCTACAGGAGGTGGAGAAAAACTGTTTTTT CSVATGGGEKLFF
TRBJ2-7 TRBV28 . medium-sized TGTGCCAGCAGTTTCCGGCACGAGCAGTACTTC CASSFRHEQYF
TRBJ2-7 TRBV4-2 . few TGTGCCAGCAGCCTTAATACAGGGTCTCAGGGGGGCGAGCAGTACTTC CASSLNTGSQGGEQYF
TRBJ2-7 TRBV6-5 TRBD2 many TGTGCCAGCAGCGTTAGCGGGGAGCTCTACGAGCAGTACTTC CASSVSGELYEQYF
TRBJ1-1 TRBV5-1 . . TGCGCCAGCAGCCCCATAGTGAACACTGAAGCTTTCTTT CASSPIVNTEAFF
TRBJ2-1 TRBV4-2 . . TGTGCCAGCAGCCAAAATCCGGGAGACGGCTACAATGAGCAGTTCTTC CASSQNPGDGYNEQFF
TRBJ2-1 TRBV9 TRBD2 many TGTGCCAGCAGCCCCCGGACTAGCAGGTACAATGAGCAGTTCTTC CASSPRTSRYNEQFF
TRBJ2-1 TRBV6-5 . many TGTGCCAGCAGTATGGGGTCACTCCCTCCTTACAATGAGCAGTTCTTC CASSMGSLPPYNEQFF
TRBJ1-1 TRBV5-6 TRBD1 . TGTGCCAGCAGCTTAGAGGACAGGGTGGCTGAAGCTTTCTTT CASSLEDRVAEAFF
TRBJ1-5 TRBV6-1 . few TGTGCCAGCAGGGTGTCTGGAGACAGCAATCAGCCCCAGCATTTT CASRVSGDSNQPQHF
TRBJ2-1 TRBV2 . . TGTGCCAGCAGTGTGGGAGGCAGTCAAACCAGGAATGAGCAGTTCTTC CASSVGGSQTRNEQFF
TRBJ2-4 TRBV7-9 . few TGTGCCAGCAGCATGAACCCGAGGGATGGAAAAACCAAAAACATTCAGTACTTC CASSMNPRDGKTKNIQYF
TRBJ2-3 TRBV27 TRBD1 many TGTGCCAGCAGTACACCCCCGAGGGGACAGGGGGCAGGGGATACGCAGTATTTT CASSTPPRGQGAGDTQYF
TRBJ2-1 TRBV28 TRBD2 . TGTGCCAGCAGTCCATTCAGCGGGGGAGACAATGAGCAGTTCTTC CASSPFSGGDNEQFF
TRBJ1-5 TRBV6-1 . many TGTGCCAGCAGTGATGGGACACTTAGCAATCAGCCCCAGCATTTT CASSDGTLSNQPQHF
TRBJ2-7 TRBV18 . medium-sized TGTGCCAGCTCACCACCCGAAAGCTACGAGCAGTACTTC CASSPPESYEQYF
TRBJ2-5 TRBV7-2 . . TGTGCCAGCAGCTTAGGGGTCTGGTCGGAAGAAGAGACCCAGTACTTC CASSLGVWSEEETQYF
TRBJ2-1 TRBV6-1 . many TGTGCCAGCCGCGAGGAGGGGCGGGACAATGAGCAGTTCTTC CASREEGRDNEQFF
TRBJ1-4 TRBV9 . few TGTGCCAGCAGCGCCGGGGGCGTGCGGCATGGTCAACTGTTTTTT CASSAGGVRHGQLFF
TRBJ2-4 TRBV28 TRBD1 medium-sized TGTGCTACCGGGACAGTCCAGAACATTCAGTACTTC CATGTVQNIQYF
TRBJ2-1 TRBV3-1 . few TGTGCCAGCCGCGGTACCGGGGACTACAATGAGCAGTTCTTC CASRGTGDYNEQFF
TRBJ2-1 TRBV4-2 TRBD2 few TGTGCCAGCAGCCAAGATAGCGGGAGCTCCTACAATGAGCAGTTCTTC CASSQDSGSSYNEQFF
TRBJ2-1 TRBV3-1 . many TGTGCCAGCAGCCAGGGGGGTGCCCGGGATGTTGAGCAGTTCTTC CASSQGGARDVEQFF
TRBJ1-3 TRBV20-1 . few TGCAGTGCTAGACCCCGGCGGGGCTCTGGAAACACCATATATTTT CSARPRRGSGNTIYF
TRBJ2-3 TRBV9 . few TGTGCCAGCAGCCTCGGGACCCCAGATACGCAGTATTTT CASSLGTPDTQYF
TRBJ1-1 TRBV7-9 . . TGTGCCAGCAGCTTAAGTCAGATGAACACTGAAGCTTTCTTT CASSLSQMNTEAFF
TRBJ2-6 TRBV6-4 . . TGTGCCAGCAGTGACTCTGGGGCCAACGTCCTGACTTTC CASSDSGANVLTF
TRBJ2-7 TRBV13 TRBD2 . TGTGCCAGCCGGTCTAGCGGGGTTTCCTACGAGCAGTACTTC CASRSSGVSYEQYF
TRBJ2-3 TRBV6-2/TRBV6-3 TRBD2 . TGTGCCAGCAGCCCCCGACTAGCGGGAGTTGATACGCAGTATTTT CASSPRLAGVDTQYF
TRBJ2-3 TRBV12-3/TRBV12-4 . many TGTGCCAGCAGTTTAGCGGGAGCGCCCTTCCACACAGATACGCAGTATTTT CASSLAGAPFHTDTQYF
TRBJ2-1 TRBV12-3/TRBV12-4 . many TGTGCCAGCAGTTTAGAGAAGGGGAATGAGCAGTTCTTC CASSLEKGNEQFF
TRBJ2-7 TRBV29-1 . many TGCAGCGTTGAAGATCCTGACAGGTCCGAGCAGTACTTC CSVEDPDRSEQYF
TRBJ2-6 TRBV7-8 . many TGTGCCAGCAGCACGGAGCGGGCCCTATCCTCTGGGGCCAACGTCCTGACTTTC CASSTERALSSGANVLTF
TRBJ2-1 TRBV27 TRBD2 . TGTGCCAGCCGACTGGTCAGCGGGAGGCAGAATGAGCAGTTCTTC CASRLVSGRQNEQFF
TRBJ2-7 TRBV19 TRBD2 many TGTGCCAGTAGCTTGACTAGCTACCACGAGCAGTACTTC CASSLTSYHEQYF
TRBJ2-1 TRBV27 . . TGTGCCAGCAGTCCCCGAACGGGTGAGCAGTTCTTC CASSPRTGEQFF
TRBJ2-1 TRBV11-2 . . TGTGCCAGCAGCCTCCTGCTGGGGTACAATGAGCAGTTCTTC CASSLLLGYNEQFF
TRBJ2-5 TRBV6-2/TRBV6-3 . few TGTGCCAGCAGTTATTTCGTTGACGGGCGGGAGACCCAGTACTTC CASSYFVDGRETQYF
TRBJ1-2 TRBV7-9 . . TGTGCCAGCAGCTTAGTGCGGGGAGATGGCTACACCTTC CASSLVRGDGYTF
TRBJ2-7 TRBV4-2 TRBD2 . TGTGCCAGCAGCCAGCTCGCGCGGGAGGTAGGGGAGCAGTACTTC CASSQLAREVGEQYF